Listed below are T cell receptor beta chains from one sample, sequenced in a study of blood T cell repertoires in COVID-19. Generated by immunoSEQ multiplex PCR, the TCRdb table keeps only in-frame clones and is missing some. The data contain 180,000 or so clones, around 86% of them singletons. Sequenced material: peripheral blood. Receptor source: a woman in her thirties with active or convalescent COVID-19. Each CDR3 is given without its conserved first and last residue. The order of the fields is V gene, clone size, CDR3 protein. Clone sizes are given selectively: once, few, many, or a class where the clone is expanded.

TRBV18	.	ASSRVAGNQPQH
TRBV4-1	.	ASSQEGGHSNQPQH
TRBV6-5	.	ASSYLGQGDDYGYT
TRBV19	.	ASSIAGASYHNEQF
TRBV18	.	ASSPVSGEGAEAF
TRBV28	.	ASSFDRVPNQPQH
TRBV5-1	.	ASSKTGGGNYGYT
TRBV15	few	ATSRVGPRGEQPQH
TRBV6-5	.	ASSYPTGGANEKLF
TRBV3-1/TRBV3-2	.	ASSQRGDLSYEQY
TRBV18	.	ASRRTGDTYEQY
TRBV19	.	ASSMTAGDTNYGYT
TRBV11-3	.	ASSPKGQGGNEKLF
TRBV9	.	ASSVATGRGPYEQY
TRBV3-1/TRBV3-2	.	ASSPPVRQETQY
TRBV10-2	.	ASSEDKVTEAF
TRBV5-5	once	ASSLLRGMETQY
TRBV11-2	.	ASSLVPAGGWADTQY
TRBV13	.	ASSNRGSRTDTQY
TRBV30	.	AWRERGGTDTQY
TRBV4-2	.	ASSQGTVNTEAF
TRBV7-8	.	ASSLTGFDYGYT
TRBV5-6	.	ASSSPGQGYTGELF
TRBV19	.	ASTANRGQSYEQY
TRBV27	.	ASSGTPTIGYT
TRBV6-5	.	PPSSYNEQF
TRBV9	.	ASSADRGAGNTIY
TRBV27	.	ASSLSGWVPSGTDTQY
TRBV28	.	ARSPSGNEQY
TRBV20-1	.	SASQITDTQY
TRBV7-6	.	ASSLEGGGNQPQH
TRBV30	.	AWNQGHPLRRSNEKLF
TRBV6-5	.	ASSPVLFSNQPQH
TRBV27	few	ASRTGQGAINYGYT
TRBV5-1	.	ASSLDGVDQPQH
TRBV10-2	.	ASSPSSGGPYNEQF
TRBV5-4	.	ASSRNFRGRVETQY
TRBV5-5	.	ASSLAGGLAYEQY
TRBV12-3/TRBV12-4	.	ASSLGRLAIQY
TRBV6-1	.	ASSERRTGVGWTEAF